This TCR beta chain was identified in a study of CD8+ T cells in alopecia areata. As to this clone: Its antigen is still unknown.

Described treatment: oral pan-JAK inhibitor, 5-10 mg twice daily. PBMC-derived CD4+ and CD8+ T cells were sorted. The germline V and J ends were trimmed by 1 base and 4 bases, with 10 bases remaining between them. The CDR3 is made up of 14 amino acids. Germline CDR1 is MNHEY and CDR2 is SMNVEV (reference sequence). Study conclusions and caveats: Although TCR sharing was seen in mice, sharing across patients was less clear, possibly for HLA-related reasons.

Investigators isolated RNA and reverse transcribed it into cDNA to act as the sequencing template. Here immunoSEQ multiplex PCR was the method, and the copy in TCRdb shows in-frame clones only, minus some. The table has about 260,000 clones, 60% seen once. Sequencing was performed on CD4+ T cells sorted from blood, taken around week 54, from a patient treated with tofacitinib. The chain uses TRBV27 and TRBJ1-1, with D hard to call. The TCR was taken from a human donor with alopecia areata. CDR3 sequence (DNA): TGTGCCAGCAGTTTATTCCTACCGGGCACTGAAGCTTTCTTT. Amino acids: CASSLFLPGTEAFF.